These 4 T cell receptor beta chains came from one sample sequenced in a study of cytomegalovirus exposure and HLA in healthy donors. PCR used 60 Vbeta primers and 13 Jbeta primers. Here immunoSEQ multiplex PCR was the method, and the copy in TCRdb shows in-frame clones only, minus some. The table includes approximately 210,000 clones, roughly 83% detected once. The specimen sequenced was PBMCs. All receptors derive from a woman aged 45-60 years in good health and CMV-seronegative.

V and J are TRBV7-2 and TRBJ1-5; D uncertain. V lost 0 bases and J 1 base, leaving 13 bases between the germline ends. Per the germline V gene, CDR1 is SGHTA and CDR2 is FQGNSA. This CDR3 contains 17 residues. The CDR3 region is CASSLASNRVSNQPQHF. CDR3 nucleotide sequence: TGTGCCAGCAGCTTAGCCTCAAACCGGGTAAGCAATCAGCCCCAGCATTTT.

This clone has a handful of counts. The V call is TRBV6-5, the J call TRBJ1-1; no clear D. CDR1 is MNHEY and CDR2 is SVGAGI in the germline V gene. V was trimmed by 2 bases and J by 7 bases, leaving 8 bases between them. The CDR3 is 12 residues long. The CDR3, as DNA: TGTGCCAGCAGTTACGCTCGGGGTGAAGCTTTCTTT. This encodes CASSYARGEAFF.

This chain uses TRBV28 with TRBJ1-2; a weak D match, TRBD1 (5 bases). The CDR3 is made up of 15 amino acids. CDR1 and CDR2 (germline): MDHEN, SYDVKM. The V and J ends lost 4 bases and 7 bases respectively, with 19 bases between them. The CDR3 nucleotides read TGTGCCAGCAGTTCCCTGATTGGACATCTAGGTGGCTACACCTTC. Encoded protein: CASSSLIGHLGGYTF.

J is TRBJ2-1 and V is TRBV7-2; no clear D gene. Germline V gives CDR1 SGHTA, CDR2 FQGNSA. This CDR3 has 15 residues. Trimming cost V 11 bases and J 3 bases, with 20 bases left between them. CDR3 residues: CACLSSPLLYNEQFF. The CDR3 nucleotides are TGTGCCTGCTTATCGTCTCCGCTACTCTACAATGAGCAGTTCTTC.